This TCR beta chain was retrieved from a study of neurological immune-mediated disorders. Study-level findings and limits: When the repertoires were sorted by phylogenetic grouping, those of 18 of 34 multiple sclerosis patients ended up in one related-CDR3 cluster, a possible signature.

There are many counts of this clonotype. The antigen is unknown. The authors obtained over 160 million TCR-beta sequences from 15-18 subjects per sequencing run. TCRdb used MiXCR to reprocess the 5' RACE reads, holding one entry per CDR3 protein. The data hold about 74,000 distinct CDR3 sequences, with around 5% observed a single time. The sequenced material came from PBMCs. The TCR was taken from a man between 18 and 35 years old with multiple sclerosis.

This CDR3 reads CASSFGRTVSYEQYF. CDR3 bases: TGTGCCAGCAGCTTTGGGAGGACAGTCTCCTACGAGCAGTACTTC. The rearrangement joins TRBV7-2 to TRBJ2-7; D might be TRBD1 or TRBD2, each matching 6 bases. The CDR3 consists of 15 residues. Germline lookup yields CDR1 SGHTA and CDR2 FQGNSA. V was pared by 3 bases and J by 0 bases, with 12 bases between. Variable domain in full (rest from reference TRBV7-2 and TRBJ2-7): GAGVSQSPSNKVTEKGKDVELRCDPISGHTALYWYRQSLGQGLEFLIYFQGNSAPDKSGLPSDRFSAERTGGSVSTLTIQRTQQEDSAVYLCASSFGRTVSYEQYFGPGTRLTVT.